A single sample is the source of the 2 T cell receptor beta chains below, sequenced in a study of blood T cell repertoires in COVID-19 (dated by TCRdb to 2018 to 2021). To prepare the library, the immunoSEQ multiplex PCR assay was applied. As stored in TCRdb, this immuneACCESS dataset retains in-frame rearrangements with V and J assigned. A fraction of the clones does not appear; measured against another copy, unresolved V genes explain less than half of the discrepancy, and the remainder lacks a known reason. For this sample the table gives 35,000 to 50,000 clones, of which around 90% were detected only once. The leading ten clones occupy over 1% of the sample. Specimen: peripheral blood. The source is a woman in her forties with acute or convalescent COVID-19.

V usage is TRBV28 and J usage is TRBJ1-1; 8 bases are a match to TRBD1. Per germline, CDR1 MDHEN and CDR2 SYDVKM. The CDR3 contains 13 residues. Trimming took 4 bases from V and 12 from J; bases not matched to a gene: 10. The CDR3 reads CASSSADRDSPFF. The CDR3 bases are TGTGCCAGCAGTTCCGCGGACAGGGATTCACCTTTCTTT.

This clone was detected only once. The chain joins TRBV11-2 to TRBJ1-1, with 7 bases matching TRBD1. From germline, CDR1 is SGHAT and CDR2 FQNNGV. This CDR3 region has 13 residues. Trimming removed 4 bases from V and 5 bases from J; junction bases left unmatched: 4. In nucleotides, the CDR3 is TGTGCCAGCAGCTCTCAGGGGGAGACTGAAGCTTTCTTT. It encodes CASSSQGETEAFF.